The 26 T cell receptor beta chains in this list originate from one sample, sequenced in a study of CD8 T cells in ankylosing spondylitis. MiXCR was run by TCRdb on the 5' RACE reads, yielding one entry per CDR3 protein. The sample contains around 25,000 distinct CDR3 sequences, around a sixth of which appear only once. Sequencing input: blood. Every receptor here comes from a male donor with ankylosing spondylitis or in good health (not recorded which).

V gene TRBV7-9 combines with J gene TRBJ2-5, with D uncertain. Germline CDR1 SEHNR, CDR2 FQNEAQ (reference sequence). V was shortened by 1 base and J by 4 bases, with 7 bases between the two germline ends. This CDR3 is 13 amino acids long. This CDR3 is CASSLEGLETQYF. Written as DNA, the CDR3 is TGTGCCAGCAGCTTAGAGGGCTTAGAGACCCAGTACTTC.

This rearrangement joins TRBV27 to TRBJ2-3, with a tentative D call TRBD2 (6 bases). The CDR3 spans 15 residues. Deletions cut 5 bases from V and 4 bases from J, with 16 bases between. Germline CDR1 and CDR2: MNHEY and SMNVEV (reference sequence). The CDR3 DNA follows: TGTGCCAGCAGTCGGCGGGGCAGGGAGGCAGATACGCAGTATTTT. This gives the protein CASSRRGREADTQYF.

The V gene is TRBV5-1, the J gene TRBJ1-1; D gene ambiguous. Germline CDR1 and CDR2: SGHRS and YFSETQ. With 4 bases removed from V and 1 base from J, the gap between germline ends came to 14 bases. The CDR3 covers 15 residues. CDR3 in amino acids: CASSPGPSPNTEAFF. In DNA, the CDR3 is TGCGCCAGCAGCCCTGGACCGTCTCCGAACACTGAAGCTTTCTTT.

This clonotype was detected a few times. The chain links TRBV15 to TRBJ1-3; D perhaps matches TRBD1 (5 bases). Per germline, CDR1 LNHNV and CDR2 YYDKDF (reference sequence). The CDR3 consists of 16 residues. With 0 bases removed from V and 2 bases from J, the gap between germline ends came to 11 bases. The CDR3 DNA reads as TGTGCCACCAGCAGAGAAATAGGGGCGCCTGGAAACACCATATATTTT. Translation gives CATSREIGAPGNTIYF.

This clonotype ranks as large (0.1 to 1%). J is TRBJ2-5 and V is TRBV4-2; 7 nucleotides match TRBD1. Germline V gives CDR1 LGHNA, CDR2 YNFKEQ. V gave up 4 bases and J gave up 4 bases; unmatched junction bases: 9. The CDR3 extends over 15 amino acids. In nucleotides, the CDR3 is TGTGCCAGCAGCCGGGACAGTTCCCCGGGAGAGACCCAGTACTTC. It codes for CASSRDSSPGETQYF.

At least ten counts were recorded for this clonotype. The chain combines TRBV4-3 with TRBJ2-5; 11 positions match TRBD2. After removal of 3 bases from V and 5 bases from J, the junction contained 5 bases not matched to a gene. This CDR3 region has 15 residues. Germline values: CDR1 LGHNA, CDR2 YSLEER. DNA for the CDR3: TGCGCCAGCAGCCATACGACTAGCGGGGCGGAGACCCAGTACTTC. Encoded protein: CASSHTTSGAETQYF.

This clonotype was seen many times. The J gene is TRBJ2-3, the V gene TRBV21-1; the D segment call TRBD1 is taken from the table without a DNA check. TRBV21-1 is an annotated pseudogene. The CDR3 spans 14 residues. CDR3 bases: TGTGCCAGCAGCGCCGGACAGGACACAGATACGCAGTATTTT. Its protein is CASSAGQDTDTQYF.

In this sample, this clonotype turned up many times. The rearrangement uses TRBV20-1 and TRBJ2-7, with 10 bases fitting TRBD2. Losses at the gene ends were 6 bases for V and 0 bases for J; bases not matched to a gene: 5. The CDR3 runs 14 residues. Germline assignment: CDR1 DFQATT and CDR2 SNEGSKA (reference sequence). The CDR3 nucleotides are TGCAGTGCCCTAGCGGGAGCAAGCTCCTACGAGCAGTACTTC. This encodes CSALAGASSYEQYF.

This clonotype has a count of ten or more. The V gene is TRBV15, the J gene TRBJ1-1; D not certain. V dropped 0 bases and J dropped 11 bases, with 13 bases sitting between them. This CDR3 is 13 amino acids long. Germline V lookup: CDR1 LNHNV, CDR2 YYDKDF (reference sequence). In DNA form, the CDR3 reads TGTGCCACCAGCAGAGATCAACGGAGGCTCGCTTTCTTT. This gives the protein CATSRDQRRLAFF.

This clonotype was observed a few times. The chain recombines TRBV28 with TRBJ1-1; maybe TRBD1 (6 bases). V was clipped by 3 bases and J by 4 bases, with 15 bases between them. There are 15 residues in the CDR3. Germline V CDR1 and CDR2: MDHEN, SYDVKM. CDR3 in DNA: TGTGCCAGCAGTTTCTTGGGGGGGCGAGGCACTGAAGCTTTCTTT. Its translation: CASSFLGGRGTEAFF.

This clonotype was detected ten times or more. This chain connects TRBV19 to TRBJ2-3, with D perhaps TRBD2 (6 bases). This CDR3 spans 13 amino acids. V lost 5 bases to trimming and J lost 6 bases, with 12 bases between them. Germline V CDR1 and CDR2: LNHDA, SQIVND (reference sequence). The CDR3 here is CASSPGTPDTQYF. CDR3 coding DNA: TGTGCCAGTAGTCCGGGGACTCCCGATACGCAGTATTTT. Supplemented by reference TRBV19 and TRBJ2-3, the full variable domain reads DGGITQSPKYLFRKEGQNVTLSCEQNLNHDAMYWYRQDPGQGLRLIYYSQIVNDFQKGDIAEGYSVSREKKESFPLTVTSAQKNPTAFYLCASSPGTPDTQYFGPGTRLTVL.

The chain employs TRBV7-2 and TRBJ1-4, with a possible D match to TRBD1 (5 bases). Germline V gene lookup returns CDR1 SGHTA and CDR2 FQGNSA. CDR3 length: 14 residues. V gave up 8 bases and J gave up 7 bases, with 17 bases separating them. The CDR3 here is CASRDRRDGEKLFF. CDR3 coding DNA: TGTGCCAGCCGAGATCGCCGGGACGGTGAAAAACTGTTTTTT.

V and J are TRBV28 and TRBJ1-1; 7 nucleotides align to TRBD1. The CDR3 has 14 amino acids. The J segment lost 7 bases and the V segment lost 3 bases, leaving 8 bases of the junction unmatched. Germline assignment: CDR1 MDHEN and CDR2 SYDVKM. The CDR3 sequence: CASSFIQGIGEAFF. CDR3 in DNA: TGTGCCAGCAGTTTCATACAGGGGATCGGTGAAGCTTTCTTT.

The chain joins TRBV7-3 to TRBJ2-5; 8 bases are shared with TRBD1. Per the germline V gene, CDR1 is SGHTA and CDR2 is FQGTGA. The V gene end was trimmed by 5 bases and the J gene end by 5 bases; junction bases not matched to a gene: 7. This CDR3 is 14 amino acids long. This CDR3 reads CASSRTGSGETQYF. In nucleotides, the CDR3 is TGTGCCAGCAGCCGGACAGGGTCCGGGGAGACCCAGTACTTC.

In its sample, this clonotype was seen a few times. The rearrangement links TRBV5-1 to TRBJ2-2; 9 bases line up with TRBD2. CDR1 SGHRS and CDR2 YFSETQ come from the germline V gene. The CDR3 is 18 residues long. After removal of 4 bases from V and 0 bases from J, the junction contained 10 bases not matched to a gene. The CDR3 bases are TGCGCCAGCAGCATTAGCGGGAGAGCCAATCCGAACACCGGGGAGCTGTTTTTT. Amino acid sequence: CASSISGRANPNTGELFF. The whole variable domain, filled in from reference TRBV5-1 and TRBJ2-2, reads KAGVTQTPRYLIKTRGQQVTLSCSPISGHRSVSWYQQTPGQGLQFLFEYFSETQRNKGNFPGRFSGRQFSNSRSEMNVSTLELGDSALYLCASSISGRANPNTGELFFGEGSRLTVL.

The rearrangement uses TRBV12-3 or TRBV12-4 and TRBJ2-5; 12 bases agree with TRBD2. Trimming cost V 3 bases and J 5 bases; bases outside gene matches: 4. The CDR3 has 15 amino acids. As DNA, the CDR3 is TGTGCCAGCAGTTTTCTAGCGGGGGGGCCCGAGACCCAGTACTTC. As protein: CASSFLAGGPETQYF.

The V and J genes are TRBV6-1 and TRBJ2-2, with D perhaps matching TRBD1 (5 bases). CDR1 and CDR2 from the germline V gene are MNHNS and SASEGT. The CDR3 extends over 19 amino acids. Deletions cut 1 base from V and 6 bases from J, with 24 bases between. This CDR3 reads CASSEGWNSWGRAPGELFF. Here the CDR3 DNA reads TGTGCCAGCAGTGAAGGTTGGAATTCTTGGGGCCGTGCGCCCGGGGAGCTGTTTTTT.

In its sample, this clonotype was seen many times. The chain joins TRBV20-1 to TRBJ2-7; D is perhaps TRBD2 (5 bases). Per the germline V gene, CDR1 is DFQATT and CDR2 is SNEGSKA (reference sequence). V lost 1 base to trimming and J lost 3 bases, with 13 bases between them. The CDR3 spans 14 residues. The CDR3 loop reads CSARVDREYYEQYF. The DNA of the CDR3 is TGCAGTGCTAGAGTTGATCGGGAATACTACGAGCAGTACTTC.

This clonotype was observed at least ten times. The CDR3, as DNA: TGCAGTGCTAGAGATAGTGGGACTCTAGGGACCGGGGAGCTGTTTTTT. It encodes CSARDSGTLGTGELFF. This chain joins TRBV20-1 and TRBJ2-2, with D possibly being TRBD2 (6 bases). Trimming pared 0 bases from V and 5 bases from J, leaving 16 bases between. CDR3 length: 16 amino acids. The V gene's germline CDR1 is DFQATT and CDR2 SNEGSKA (reference sequence).

In this sample, this clonotype is medium-sized (0.01 to 0.1%). V is TRBV29-1 and J is TRBJ1-2, with D unclear. CDR1 and CDR2 (germline): SQVTM, ANQGSEA. The CDR3 covers 12 residues. Trimming cost V 1 base and J 2 bases, with 5 bases left between them. CDR3 protein: CSVEAENYGYTF. DNA of the CDR3: TGCAGCGTTGAAGCGGAAAACTATGGCTACACCTTC. Full variable domain (remainder filled in from reference TRBV29-1 and TRBJ1-2): SAVISQKPSRDICQRGTSLTIQCQVDSQVTMMFWYRQQPGQSLTLIATANQGSEATYESGFVIDKFPISRPNLTFSTLTVSNMSPEDSSIYLCSVEAENYGYTFGSGTRLTVV.

This sequence joins TRBV21-1 and TRBJ1-5. TRBV21-1 is flagged as a pseudogene. The CDR3 spans 11 residues. CDR3 nucleotides: TGTGCCAGCAGCCGTCGGGCCTGGAAACATTTT. Protein sequence: CASSRRAWKHF.

This clonotype was seen many times. The DNA for the CDR3 is TGCAGTGCTACCCAAAGGACTAGCGGGGGTCGAGGTGAGCAGTTCTTC. Translating gives CSATQRTSGGRGEQFF. The J gene is TRBJ2-1, the V gene TRBV20-1; TRBD2 aligns across 13 bases. Germline V lookup: CDR1 DFQATT, CDR2 SNEGSKA (reference sequence). The V gene end was trimmed by 4 bases and the J gene end by 9 bases; junction bases not matched to a gene: 12. The CDR3 covers 16 residues.

This clonotype was counted a few times. CDR3 coding DNA: TGCGCCAGCAGCTTAGGACTACCGCAGTTCTTC. Translation: CASSLGLPQFF. The chain combines TRBV5-1 with TRBJ2-1; D may be TRBD2 (6 bases). CDR3 size: 11 residues. Per the germline V gene, CDR1 is SGHRS and CDR2 is YFSETQ. Trimming pared 2 bases from V and 12 bases from J, leaving 9 bases between.

The chain uses TRBV5-1 and TRBJ2-2; the D gene is possibly TRBD2 (6 bases). CDR1 and CDR2 (germline): SGHRS, YFSETQ. CDR3 length: 14 amino acids. V was cut by 4 bases and J by 6 bases, with 13 bases left in between. CDR3 protein: CASSIETRAGELFF. The CDR3 DNA is TGCGCCAGCAGCATAGAGACTAGGGCCGGGGAGCTGTTTTTT.

This clonotype came up many times. This sequence joins TRBV28 and TRBJ2-7; 9 nucleotides match TRBD1. CDR1 is MDHEN and CDR2 is SYDVKM in the germline V gene. The CDR3 is 16 residues long. The V and J ends lost 3 bases and 3 bases, in that order; junction bases with no gene match: 9. CDR3 residues: CASSLRIGTGIYEQYV. For the CDR3, the DNA is TGTGCCAGCAGTTTGAGGATCGGGACAGGGATCTACGAGCAGTACGTC.

This clonotype came up a few times. The chain carries TRBV29-1 and TRBJ2-5; D might be TRBD1 (6 bases). V lost 4 bases to trimming and J lost 5 bases, with 20 bases between them. The CDR3 is made up of 15 amino acids. From germline, CDR1 is SQVTM and CDR2 ANQGSEA. The CDR3: CSVGGKQGRSETQYF. CDR3 nucleotide sequence: TGCAGCGTTGGGGGAAAACAGGGAAGGTCGGAGACCCAGTACTTC.